The 32 T cell receptor beta chains listed next were all sequenced from one sample in a study of T cell responses to AZD1222 COVID-19 vaccine. Assay: immunoSEQ multiplex PCR; the TCRdb copy retains only in-frame clones and omits some. The sample includes more than 95,000 clones, 85% to 90% seen only once; the top ten take more than 9.5%. Sample: peripheral blood, taken on day 0 of MenACWY control vaccination. Receptor source: an adult in good health.

The chain carries TRBV11-3 and TRBJ2-7, with 10 bases matching TRBD1. CDR1 is SGHNT, CDR2 YENEEA, per germline. This CDR3 is 19 amino acids long. Losses at the gene ends were 3 bases for V and 3 bases for J; bases not matched to a gene: 17. CDR3 region: CASSLGLPGQGFVGYEQYF. The CDR3 DNA follows: TGTGCCAGCAGCTTGGGACTACCGGGACAGGGGTTTGTAGGCTACGAGCAGTACTTC.

This clone turned up a few times. The chain couples TRBV11-3 to TRBJ2-2; D may be TRBD1 or TRBD2 (5 bases each). This CDR3 is 16 amino acids long. Trimming pared 0 bases from V and 3 bases from J, leaving 11 bases between. The V gene's germline CDR1 is SGHNT and CDR2 YENEEA. Here the CDR3 DNA reads TGTGCCAGCAGCTTAGATAAGTGGGGGTACACCGGGGAGCTGTTTTTT. It yields the protein CASSLDKWGYTGELFF.

The chain has TRBV12-3 or TRBV12-4 and TRBJ2-7; D is undetermined. The CDR3 has 11 residues. V was trimmed by 5 bases and J by 4 bases, leaving 6 bases between them. CDR3 amino acids: CASSRIYEQYF. In DNA form, the CDR3 reads TGTGCCAGCAGTAGGATTTACGAGCAGTACTTC.

V is TRBV28 and J is TRBJ2-7; D unresolved. This CDR3 region has 12 residues. The germline CDR1 and CDR2 sequences are MDHEN and SYDVKM. V gave up 4 bases and J gave up 2 bases, with 6 bases separating them. The CDR3 is CASSSSAYEQYF. In DNA, the CDR3 is TGTGCCAGCAGTTCGTCGGCCTACGAGCAGTACTTC. Full variable domain (rest looked up from reference TRBV28 and TRBJ2-7): DVKVTQSSRYLVKRTGEKVFLECVQDMDHENMFWYRQDPGLGLRLIYFSYDVKMKEKGDIPEGYSVSREKKERFSLILESASTNQTSMYLCASSSSAYEQYFGPGTRLTVT.

This clone was picked up one time. The chain employs TRBV5-1 and TRBJ1-3; D gene unclear. V was pared by 0 bases and J by 0 bases, with 7 bases between. There are 15 residues in the CDR3. Germline V gene sequence: CDR1 SGHRS, CDR2 YFSETQ. The CDR3 bases are TGCGCCAGCAGCTTGGGACAAATCTCTGGAAACACCATATATTTT. Its translation: CASSLGQISGNTIYF.

The chain links TRBV2 to TRBJ1-5; no reliable D call. Per the germline V gene, CDR1 is SNHLY and CDR2 is FYNNEI. V dropped 3 bases and J dropped 3 bases, with 3 bases sitting between them. There are 12 residues in the CDR3. The CDR3 spells CASSEPNQPQHF. In DNA form, the CDR3 reads TGTGCCAGCAGTGAGCCCAATCAGCCCCAGCATTTT. Full variable domain (missing parts from reference TRBV2 and TRBJ1-5): EPEVTQTPSHQVTQMGQEVILRCVPISNHLYFYWYRQILGQKVEFLVSFYNNEISEKSEIFDDQFSVERPDGSNFTLKIRSTKLEDSAMYFCASSEPNQPQHFGDGTRLSIL.

The chain employs TRBV11-3 and TRBJ1-1; D is unclear. The ends were cut back, 5 bases at V and 0 bases at J, with 10 bases in the middle. The CDR3 sequence is 14 residues long. Germline assignment: CDR1 SGHNT and CDR2 YENEEA. The CDR3 loop reads CASSVSGVNTEAFF. CDR3 nucleotides: TGTGCCAGCAGCGTTAGCGGGGTGAACACTGAAGCTTTCTTT.

The chain couples TRBV6-5 to TRBJ1-4; no clear D gene. Trimming removed 4 bases at V and 4 bases at J, with 10 bases between. There are 14 residues in the CDR3. Germline V gives CDR1 MNHEY, CDR2 SVGAGI. CDR3 sequence reads: CASSLGGFNEKLFF. Here the CDR3 DNA reads TGTGCCAGCAGTTTAGGAGGTTTTAATGAAAAACTGTTTTTT.

The chain is built from TRBV30 and TRBJ2-1; a weak D match, TRBD2 (5 bases). Germline loops: CDR1 GTSNPN, CDR2 SVGIG (reference sequence). The germline V and J ends were trimmed by 1 base and 4 bases, with 20 bases remaining between them. The CDR3 contains 17 residues. CDR3 loop: CAWSATPGPSPYNEQFF. The CDR3, as DNA: TGTGCCTGGAGTGCCACACCCGGCCCTAGCCCGTACAATGAGCAGTTCTTC.

This clone was detected only once. The chain links TRBV7-9 to TRBJ2-1; D gene uncertain. Trimming shortened V by 2 bases and J by 12 bases, and 14 bases separated the two germline ends. Germline CDR1 SEHNR, CDR2 FQNEAQ (reference sequence). There are 13 residues in the CDR3. The CDR3 region has the DNA TGTGCCAGCAGCTTACCCCGAGGCGACTGGCAGTTCTTC. It codes for CASSLPRGDWQFF.

This clone was observed at least ten times. The chain recombines TRBV6-1 with TRBJ2-7; D possibly corresponds to TRBD1 (5 bases). In germline, CDR1 is MNHNS, CDR2 SASEGT. The CDR3 runs 15 residues. With 1 base removed from V and 0 bases from J, the gap between germline ends came to 10 bases. The CDR3 is CASSEDTGSSYEQYF. In DNA, the CDR3 is TGTGCCAGCAGTGAAGATACAGGCAGCTCCTACGAGCAGTACTTC.

This clone was detected once. V and J are TRBV20-1 and TRBJ2-2, with D unclear. Deletions cut 5 bases from V and 1 base from J, with 2 bases between. Germline values: CDR1 DFQATT, CDR2 SNEGSKA (reference sequence). This CDR3 comprises 11 residues. CDR3: CSALNTGELFF. The CDR3 DNA is TGCAGTGCTTTGAACACCGGGGAGCTGTTTTTT.

The rearrangement links TRBV6-5 to TRBJ2-1, with D possibly matching TRBD2 (5 bases). The CDR3 runs 14 residues. Germline assignment: CDR1 MNHEY and CDR2 SVGAGI. The germline V and J ends were trimmed by 0 bases and 10 bases, with 13 bases remaining between them. Here the CDR3 DNA reads TGTGCCAGCAGTTACTCCTCGGGGTCTGTAGAGCAGTTCTTC. This translates into CASSYSSGSVEQFF.

V is TRBV29-1 and J is TRBJ1-1; 7 bases fit TRBD1. The CDR3 consists of 13 residues. V lost 7 bases to trimming and J lost 1 base; unmatched junction nucleotides: 6. CDR1 is SQVTM, CDR2 ANQGSEA, per germline. The CDR3 bases are TGCAGCGCGCTGGGACAGCCGAACACTGAAGCTTTCTTT. Translated: CSALGQPNTEAFF. Full variable domain (outside the CDR3, taken from reference TRBV29-1 and TRBJ1-1): SAVISQKPSRDICQRGTSLTIQCQVDSQVTMMFWYRQQPGQSLTLIATANQGSEATYESGFVIDKFPISRPNLTFSTLTVSNMSPEDSSIYLCSALGQPNTEAFFGQGTRLTVV.

Only one count was recorded for this clone. This sequence joins TRBV11-3 and TRBJ2-1; TRBD2 aligns across 8 bases. The CDR3 has 14 amino acids. Per germline, CDR1 SGHNT and CDR2 YENEEA. Unmatched junction bases numbered 10, after V lost 7 bases and J lost 8 bases. The CDR3: CASTSGGGGDEQFF. DNA of the CDR3: TGTGCCAGCACCTCGGGGGGGGGAGGCGATGAGCAGTTCTTC.

The chain is built from TRBV10-2 and TRBJ1-1; maybe TRBD1 (5 bases). Germline assignment: CDR1 WSHSY and CDR2 SAAADI. V shed 6 bases and J shed 1 base, with 12 bases lying between them. This CDR3 spans 14 amino acids. In DNA, the CDR3 is TGCGCCAGCAGAAACGGGGACTGGAACACTGAAGCTTTCTTT. It yields the protein CASRNGDWNTEAFF.

This chain joins TRBV7-2 and TRBJ1-1; 8 bases match TRBD1. Germline lookup yields CDR1 SGHTA and CDR2 FQGNSA. The CDR3 sequence is 14 residues long. With 2 bases clipped from V and 4 bases from J, the junction kept 3 bases outside the gene matches. CDR3 protein: CASSLPGGRTEAFF. CDR3 nucleotides: TGTGCCAGCAGCTTACCAGGGGGCCGCACTGAAGCTTTCTTT.

This CDR3 is CASSDGGTGMSTEAFF. The CDR3 nucleotides are TGTGCCAGCAGTGACGGAGGGACAGGGATGAGCACTGAAGCTTTCTTT. J is TRBJ1-1 and V is TRBV6-4; the match to TRBD1 covers 9 bases. Unmatched junction bases numbered 8, after V lost 2 bases and J lost 4 bases. CDR1 is MRHNA and CDR2 is SNTAGT in the germline V gene. The CDR3 has 16 amino acids.

This clone was seen just once. The rearrangement uses TRBV19 and TRBJ2-7, with 11 bases lining up with TRBD2. J gave up 4 bases and V 3 bases, and 8 bases lay outside the gene matches. This CDR3 spans 16 amino acids. Germline CDR1 reads LNHDA; CDR2 reads SQIVND (reference sequence). For the CDR3, the DNA is TGTGCCAGTAGTATTTCTTTAGCGGGAGGGCCGTACGAGCAGTACTTC. This codes for CASSISLAGGPYEQYF.

The chain employs TRBV13 and TRBJ1-1; the D gene is possibly TRBD1 (6 bases). V lost 5 bases and J lost 7, with 17 bases in between. This CDR3 is 14 amino acids long. Germline values: CDR1 PRHDT, CDR2 FYEKMQ (reference sequence). CDR3 region: CASSLGPGAGEAFF. Here the CDR3 DNA reads TGTGCCAGCAGCCTGGGTCCGGGGGCTGGTGAAGCTTTCTTT.

The rearrangement joins TRBV5-4 to TRBJ1-1, with D uncertain. Trimming stripped 0 bases from V and 2 bases from J, with 8 bases between. The CDR3 totals 14 residues. Germline CDR1 SGHNT, CDR2 YYREEE (reference sequence). The chain's CDR3 is CASSLDPGNTEAFF. The CDR3 coding sequence is TGTGCCAGCAGCTTGGATCCAGGCAACACTGAAGCTTTCTTT.

The chain links TRBV11-3 to TRBJ2-3; the match to TRBD1 covers 10 bases. The germline gives CDR1 SGHNT, CDR2 YENEEA. The CDR3 length is 14 residues. V lost 3 bases, J lost 4 bases, and 1 base stayed unmatched. CDR3 residues: CASSFGQGADTQYF. CDR3 DNA: TGTGCCAGCAGCTTTGGACAGGGGGCAGATACGCAGTATTTT.

V usage is TRBV11-3 and J usage is TRBJ1-1; D remains unclear. This CDR3 comprises 15 residues. Trimming took off 5 bases at V and 0 bases at J, with 13 bases between the two ends. The germline CDR1 and CDR2 sequences are SGHNT and YENEEA. The CDR3 loop reads CASSIKPNMNTEAFF. The CDR3 DNA reads as TGTGCCAGCAGCATAAAACCGAACATGAACACTGAAGCTTTCTTT.

This clone was found once. The chain is built from TRBV3-1 (or the pseudogene TRBV3-2) and TRBJ1-4; D is undetermined. The CDR3 consists of 13 residues. CDR1 is LGHDT and CDR2 is YNNKEL in the germline V gene (reference sequence). V shed 6 bases and J shed 8 bases, with 13 bases lying between them. CDR3 sequence: CASRIRTGEKLFF. In DNA form, the CDR3 reads TGTGCCAGCAGGATTCGGACCGGGGAAAAACTGTTTTTT.

The rearrangement joins TRBV7-8 to TRBJ1-3, with 9 bases identical to TRBD1. There are 16 residues in the CDR3. CDR1 is SGHVS, CDR2 FQNEAQ, per germline. Trimming at V came to 2 bases and at J to 3 bases, leaving 5 bases not matched to a gene. For the CDR3, the DNA is TGTGCCAGCAGCTTAAGCGGGACAGGGTTTGGAAACACCATATATTTT. This encodes CASSLSGTGFGNTIYF.

The rearrangement joins TRBV7-2 to TRBJ2-1, with 7 bases aligning to TRBD2. J gave up 8 bases and V 1 base, and 5 bases lay outside the gene matches. Germline values: CDR1 SGHTA, CDR2 FQGNSA. CDR3 size: 14 residues. The DNA of the CDR3 is TGTGCCAGCAGCTTAGTAGCGGGTAAGGATGAGCAGTTCTTC. Translating gives CASSLVAGKDEQFF. The complete variable domain, with remaining parts taken from reference TRBV7-2 and TRBJ2-1, reads GAGVSQSPSNKVTEKGKDVELRCDPISGHTALYWYRQSLGQGLEFLIYFQGNSAPDKSGLPSDRFSAERTGGSVSTLTIQRTQQEDSAVYLCASSLVAGKDEQFFGPGTRLTVL.

This chain joins TRBV24-1 and TRBJ2-3, with TRBD2 matching 14 bases. The V and J ends lost 9 bases and 5 bases, in that order; junction bases with no gene match: 18. The CDR3 is made up of 19 amino acids. Germline V gene sequence: CDR1 KGHDR, CDR2 SFDVKD. Here the CDR3 reads CATSDSGLAGARPGDTQYF. The DNA for the CDR3 is TGTGCCACCTCGGACTCGGGACTAGCGGGAGCCCGACCTGGAGATACGCAGTATTTT.

V usage is TRBV5-6 and J usage is TRBJ1-1; possible D gene TRBD1, 5 bases. Germline V gene data show CDR1 as SGHDT and CDR2 as YYEEEE. Trimming cost V 4 bases and J 1 base, with 20 bases left between them. The CDR3 spans 17 residues. CDR3 amino acids: CASSPRRTGATNTEAFF. DNA for the CDR3: TGTGCCAGCAGCCCCCGGAGAACAGGCGCGACGAACACTGAAGCTTTCTTT.

The V and J genes are TRBV30 and TRBJ1-2; no definite D call. The CDR3 is 12 residues long. The V end was cut by 8 bases, the J end by 4 bases, with 14 bases between. Looked up from germline, CDR1 is GTSNPN and CDR2 is SVGIG (reference sequence). The CDR3 spells CAGLGMSYGYTF. CDR3 in DNA: TGTGCCGGCCTAGGGATGAGCTATGGCTACACCTTC.

V usage is TRBV12-3 or TRBV12-4 and J usage is TRBJ2-6, with D unresolved. The germline V and J ends were trimmed by 3 bases and 2 bases, with 2 bases remaining between them. This CDR3 has 13 amino acids. The CDR3 loop is CASSFAGANVLTF. CDR3 in DNA: TGTGCCAGCAGTTTCGCTGGGGCCAACGTCCTGACTTTC.

The chain links TRBV5-1 to TRBJ2-7; D might be TRBD1 or TRBD2, each matching 5 bases. V was cut by 2 bases and J by 0 bases, with 9 bases left in between. The CDR3 totals 14 residues. Germline lookup yields CDR1 SGHRS and CDR2 YFSETQ. The DNA of the CDR3 is TGCGCCAGCAGCTTAGCCGGGACCTCCTACGAGCAGTACTTC. Its translation: CASSLAGTSYEQYF.

The chain is built from TRBV6-5 and TRBJ2-7, with D possibly being TRBD1 (5 bases). The CDR3 covers 15 residues. Germline V CDR1 and CDR2: MNHEY, SVGAGI. Trimming removed 8 bases at V and 0 bases at J, with 17 bases between. For the CDR3, the DNA is TGTGCCAGCTGGGGTGGGCAGGGAACCTCCTACGAGCAGTACTTC. It specifies CASWGGQGTSYEQYF.